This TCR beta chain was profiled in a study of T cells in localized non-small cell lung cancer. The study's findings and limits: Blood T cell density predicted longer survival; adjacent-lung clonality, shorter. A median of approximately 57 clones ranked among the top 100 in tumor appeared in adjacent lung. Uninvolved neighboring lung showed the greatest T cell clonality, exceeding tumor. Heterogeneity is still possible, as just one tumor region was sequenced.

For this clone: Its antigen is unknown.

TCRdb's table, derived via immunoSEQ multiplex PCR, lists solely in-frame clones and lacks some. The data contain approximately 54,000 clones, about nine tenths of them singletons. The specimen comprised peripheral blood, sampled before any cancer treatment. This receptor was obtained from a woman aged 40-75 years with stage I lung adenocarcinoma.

The CDR3 here is CASSLTLGDTGELFF. Here the CDR3 DNA reads TGCGCCAGCAGCTTGACACTAGGTGACACCGGGGAGCTGTTTTTT. V gene TRBV5-1 combines with J gene TRBJ2-2, with TRBD2 as a possible D gene (5 bases). CDR1 is SGHRS and CDR2 is YFSETQ in the germline V gene. Trimming left V 1 base short and J 3 bases short, with 10 bases between. The CDR3 contains 15 residues.